Following are 20 T cell receptor beta chains from one sample sequenced in a study of shared clonotypes between healthy human individuals. Clones were read by immunoSEQ multiplex PCR, and TCRdb kept only the in-frame ones, dropping some. The table includes about 680,000 clones, approximately 73% detected once. The specimen sequenced was memory CD4+ T cells sorted from blood. Subset denoted: CD45RA-negative fraction. The receptors stem from a young woman in good health.

With regard to this clone: The identical CDR3 is also encoded by other nucleotide sequences in the sample. J is TRBJ2-5 and V is TRBV11-2, with D possibly matching TRBD2 (5 bases). Trimming removed 5 bases at V and 4 bases at J, with 8 bases between. Germline V gives CDR1 SGHAT, CDR2 FQNNGV. There are 12 residues in the CDR3. CDR3 in amino acids: CASSPEGETQYF. CDR3 bases: TGTGCCAGCAGCCCCGAGGGAGAGACCCAGTACTTC.

The chain is built from TRBV13 and TRBJ2-7, with D maybe TRBD1 (5 bases). The ends were cut back, 7 bases at V and 3 bases at J, with 13 bases in the middle. This CDR3 has 13 amino acids. Per the germline V gene, CDR1 is PRHDT and CDR2 is FYEKMQ (reference sequence). DNA for the CDR3: TGTGCCAGCAAGACCGGACAAAGCTACGAGCAGTACTTC. Its protein product is CASKTGQSYEQYF. Combining the CDR3 with reference TRBV13 and TRBJ2-7 gives the whole variable domain AAGVIQSPRHLIKEKRETATLKCYPIPRHDTVYWYQQGPGQDPQFLISFYEKMQSDKGSIPDRFSAQQFSDYHSELNMSSLELGDSALYFCASKTGQSYEQYFGPGTRLTVT.

This chain links TRBV14 with TRBJ2-1; no clear D gene. The germline V gene encodes CDR1 SGHDN and CDR2 FVKESK. The CDR3 covers 16 residues. The V gene lost 3 bases and the J gene lost 0 bases, with 12 bases spanning the gap. The CDR3 bases are TGTGCCAGCAGCCACTTACGGATAAGCTCCTACAATGAGCAGTTCTTC. Protein product: CASSHLRISSYNEQFF.

J is TRBJ2-6 and V is TRBV11-2; perhaps TRBD2 as D (6 bases). Germline CDR1 and CDR2: SGHAT and FQNNGV. The length of the CDR3 is 17 residues. The V end lost 1 base, the J end lost 3 bases, and 13 bases lay between the germline ends. CDR3 DNA: TGTGCCAGCAGCTTAGGGGCGGGAAGAGGTGGGGCCAACGTCCTGACTTTC. This sequence encodes CASSLGAGRGGANVLTF.

The CDR3 DNA sequence: TGCGCCAGCGGGGTGGGAGCGGGAGTTACTCGGACCCAGTACTTC. Translating it yields CASGVGAGVTRTQYF. The J gene is TRBJ2-5, the V gene TRBV5-1, with 8 bases that match TRBD2. From germline, CDR1 is SGHRS and CDR2 YFSETQ. V was clipped by 7 bases and J by 7 bases; unmatched bases: 15. The CDR3 has 15 amino acids.

The chain links TRBV6-5 to TRBJ1-1; a possible D gene is TRBD1 (6 bases). The CDR3 length is 15 residues. Germline assignment: CDR1 MNHEY and CDR2 SVGAGI. V gave up 3 bases and J gave up 5 bases, with 16 bases separating them. CDR3 nucleotides: TGTGCCAGCAGTTATTTAGGACAGAGAGGGACTGAAGCTTTCTTT. It encodes CASSYLGQRGTEAFF.

This clone was counted a single time. This sequence joins TRBV28 and TRBJ2-7; tentative D call: TRBD2 (6 bases). CDR3 length equals 17 residues. V lost 3 bases and J 0 bases, leaving 18 bases between the germline ends. Germline V lookup: CDR1 MDHEN, CDR2 SYDVKM. In DNA, the CDR3 is TGTGCCAGCAGTTTTCCCTTTCTCCCCGGGAGCTCCTACGAGCAGTACTTC. Amino acids: CASSFPFLPGSSYEQYF.

V usage is TRBV5-4 and J usage is TRBJ2-1; 10 bases map to TRBD1. With V trimmed by 4 bases and J by 2 bases, 6 bases remained unmatched. This CDR3 has 16 residues. From germline, CDR1 is SGHNT and CDR2 YYREEE (reference sequence). CDR3 sequence: CASSLPTGGTYNEQFF. CDR3 DNA: TGTGCCAGCAGCCTCCCGACAGGGGGCACCTACAATGAGCAGTTCTTC. Full variable domain (outside the CDR3, taken from reference TRBV5-4 and TRBJ2-1): ETGVTQSPTHLIKTRGQQVTLRCSSQSGHNTVSWYQQALGQGPQFIFQYYREEENGRGNFPPRFSGLQFPNYSSELNVNALELDDSALYLCASSLPTGGTYNEQFFGPGTRLTVL.

A single count supports this clone. The chain employs TRBV7-9 and TRBJ2-7; no firm D call. The CDR3 totals 14 residues. Germline values: CDR1 SEHNR, CDR2 FQNEAQ (reference sequence). Trimming stripped 5 bases from V and 7 bases from J, with 18 bases between. The DNA for the CDR3 is TGTGCCAGCAGCGTTGCCGGCCGTAATGGTGAGCAGTACTTC. Its translation is CASSVAGRNGEQYF.

The chain recombines TRBV30 with TRBJ2-1; D is uncertain. CDR3 length: 16 residues. Deletions cut 0 bases from V and 1 base from J, with 13 bases between. Germline loops: CDR1 GTSNPN, CDR2 SVGIG (reference sequence). The CDR3 bases are TGTGCCTGGAGTGTAATGGGTAAAAAATCCTACAATGAGCAGTTCTTC. It encodes CAWSVMGKKSYNEQFF.

This clone was detected once. This chain uses TRBV2 with TRBJ2-1; 9 bases match TRBD2. The germline V gene encodes CDR1 SNHLY and CDR2 FYNNEI. The CDR3 covers 13 residues. V shed 7 bases and J 2 bases; nucleotides not matched to a gene: 0. CDR3 sequence reads: CASTSGTYNEQFF. DNA for the CDR3: TGTGCCAGCACTAGCGGGACCTACAATGAGCAGTTCTTC.

CDR3 sequence: CASSLEGGGHNEQFF. CDR3 bases: TGTGCCAGCAGCTTGGAAGGTGGGGGGCACAATGAGCAGTTCTTC. The chain employs TRBV5-6 and TRBJ2-1; D is tentatively TRBD1 or TRBD2 (6 bases each). V gave up 0 bases and J gave up 5 bases, with 12 bases separating them. This CDR3 is built from 15 residues. In germline, CDR1 is SGHDT, CDR2 YYEEEE.

The chain is built from TRBV10-3 and TRBJ2-1; 11 bases fit TRBD2. The CDR3 is 18 amino acids. CDR1 is ENHRY and CDR2 is SYGVKD in the germline V gene. V shed 0 bases and J 8 bases; nucleotides not matched to a gene: 12. This chain's CDR3 is CAISESGRVAGGPHEQFF. The CDR3 region has the DNA TGTGCCATCAGTGAGTCCGGTAGGGTAGCGGGAGGGCCGCATGAGCAGTTCTTC.

This clone turned up a few times. The gene calls are TRBV4-1 and TRBJ2-4; 8 bases align to TRBD1. J gave up 2 bases and V 1 base, and 7 bases lay outside the gene matches. Per the germline V gene, CDR1 is MGHRA and CDR2 is YSYEKL. CDR3 length equals 17 residues. The CDR3 loop reads CASSQVLDRDSKNIQYF. In nucleotides, the CDR3 is TGCGCCAGCAGCCAAGTGTTGGACAGGGATTCCAAAAACATTCAGTACTTC.

V is TRBV28 and J is TRBJ2-3; 9 bases match TRBD2. Germline V CDR1 and CDR2: MDHEN, SYDVKM. The CDR3 loop spans 15 amino acids. Germline trimming cut 2 bases from V and 4 bases from J; bases unmatched to any gene: 4. The DNA for the CDR3 is TGTGCCAGCAGTTTAGGCGCGGGAGGGTCAGATACGCAGTATTTT. Translation: CASSLGAGGSDTQYF.

The chain carries TRBV28 and TRBJ2-5; D is undetermined. The V gene's germline CDR1 is MDHEN and CDR2 SYDVKM. Trimming removed 1 base at V and 1 base at J, with 10 bases between. The CDR3 sequence is 15 residues long. CDR3 nucleotide sequence: TGTGCCAGCAGTTTATACTGGCGGCGCCAAGAGACCCAGTACTTC. Protein: CASSLYWRRQETQYF.

The gene calls are TRBV9 and TRBJ2-1; weak D call: TRBD2 (6 bases). Germline CDR1 SGDLS, CDR2 YYNGEE. V was trimmed by 0 bases and J by 5 bases, leaving 6 bases between them. The CDR3 is 13 residues long. Here the CDR3 reads CASSVVADNEQFF. The CDR3 DNA reads as TGTGCCAGCAGCGTAGTAGCGGACAATGAGCAGTTCTTC.

As for this clone: A much larger clone lies one base from this, so it may be a read error. The chain combines TRBV6-4 with TRBJ1-5; D is unresolved. This CDR3 is built from 14 residues. Germline lookup yields CDR1 MRHNA and CDR2 SNTAGT. Trimming shortened V by 4 bases and J by 0 bases, and 7 bases separated the two germline ends. This CDR3 is CASSAEYSNQPQHF. The CDR3 DNA sequence: TGTGCCAGCAGTGCGGAGTATAGCAATCAGCCCCAGCATTTT.

The gene calls are TRBV11-2 and TRBJ2-6; no firm D call. CDR1 and CDR2 (germline): SGHAT, FQNNGV. Trimming took off 1 base at V and 4 bases at J, with 5 bases between the two ends. The CDR3 is 14 residues long. CDR3 protein: CASSLAAGANVLTF. CDR3 sequence (DNA): TGTGCCAGCAGCTTAGCTGCGGGGGCCAACGTCCTGACTTTC.

This chain links TRBV27 with TRBJ2-6; 11 bases line up with TRBD2. The germline V gene has CDR1 MNHEY and CDR2 SMNVEV (reference sequence). This CDR3 contains 18 residues. The V gene end was trimmed by 5 bases and the J gene end by 2 bases; junction bases not matched to a gene: 8. CDR3 in amino acids: CASSALAGVRAGANVLTF. CDR3 nucleotides: TGTGCCAGCAGTGCACTAGCGGGAGTACGGGCTGGGGCCAACGTCCTGACTTTC.